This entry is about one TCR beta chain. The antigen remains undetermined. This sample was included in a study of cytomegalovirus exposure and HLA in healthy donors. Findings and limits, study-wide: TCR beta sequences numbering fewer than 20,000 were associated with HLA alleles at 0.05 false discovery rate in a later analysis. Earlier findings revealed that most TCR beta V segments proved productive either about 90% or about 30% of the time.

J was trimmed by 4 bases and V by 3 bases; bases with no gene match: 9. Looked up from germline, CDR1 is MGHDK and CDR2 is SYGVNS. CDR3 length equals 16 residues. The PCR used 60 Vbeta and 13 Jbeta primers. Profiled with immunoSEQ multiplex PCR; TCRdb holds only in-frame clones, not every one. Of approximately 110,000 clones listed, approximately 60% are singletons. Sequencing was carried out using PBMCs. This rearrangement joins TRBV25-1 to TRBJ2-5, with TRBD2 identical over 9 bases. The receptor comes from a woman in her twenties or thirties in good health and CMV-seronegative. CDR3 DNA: TGTGCCAGCAGTGAGGGGGGACTAGCTGTCCGAGAGACCCAGTACTTC. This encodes CASSEGGLAVRETQYF.